The source of this T cell receptor beta chain is a study of spatial heterogeneity in lung cancer. Study overall: Combinations of a unique TCR and a UMI were tallied in raw reads, and on average each appeared more than ten times.

In the library, each TCR cDNA molecule bore its own unique molecular identifier. TCRdb re-derived calls from the 5' RACE reads in MiXCR, one entry per CDR3 protein. The profile shows more than 30,000 distinct CDR3 sequences, around 5.2% of them singletons. J gave up 3 bases and V 10 bases, and 11 bases lay outside the gene matches. This CDR3 is 17 amino acids long. The germline gives CDR1 ENHRY, CDR2 SYGVKD. Regarding time point: sample taken at primary tumor resection. The sequenced material consisted of unsorted whole RNA from tumor, nontumor lung or frozen PBMC. A total of around 76 untreated early-stage non-small cell lung cancer patients served as donors. This clonotype was seen repeatedly, ten times or more.

This TCR was recovered from a female donor with early-stage non-small cell lung cancer. The V and J genes are TRBV10-3 and TRBJ2-6; TRBD1 matches at 11 bases. The material sequenced was PBMCs, taken at surgery. The CDR3 here is CATRTGGLEDGANVLTF. The CDR3, as DNA: TGTGCCACCCGGACAGGGGGCCTCGAGGATGGGGCCAACGTCCTGACTTTC.